Here is one T cell receptor beta chain with its context. The data originate from a study of beta chain features in type 1 diabetes. TCRB transcripts that were expressed got sequenced, as all of the isolated RNA had been reverse transcribed. Some clones are missing from TCRdb's copy, which holds only in-frame ones; the method was immunoSEQ multiplex PCR. The table shows 250,000 or so clones, with around 65% occurring only once. The V end was cut by 2 bases, the J end by 0 bases, with 10 bases between. Per germline, CDR1 LNHDA and CDR2 SQIVND (reference sequence). The CDR3 runs to 15 residues. The receptor was derived from a young man in good health. The sample comprised naive CD4+ T cells from blood. This chain links TRBV19 with TRBJ2-5, with TRBD1 as a possible D gene (5 bases). The CDR3 DNA is TGTGCCAGTAGTATAATGGCGACAGACCAAGAGACCCAGTACTTC. Its translation: CASSIMATDQETQYF.